This is a list of T cell receptor beta chains from one sample in a study of shared clonotypes between healthy human individuals. Assay: immunoSEQ multiplex PCR; the TCRdb copy retains only in-frame clones and omits some. The table records more than 450,000 clones, about four fifths of them present only once. The specimen was PBMCs. These receptors all come from a woman aged 40-49 years in good health. Some clones in this sample may be carry-over from other donors' samples. CDR3s include the opening cysteine and the closing phenylalanine or tryptophan. The D gene is left open where the match is weak. Clone size is not always given. Where it is, it says once, few, many or a class for expanded clones.

TRBJ1-2	.	TRBV7-2	TRBD1	CASSQGTANYGYTF	TGTGCCAGCAGCCAGGGGACAGCCAACTATGGCTACACCTTC
TRBJ2-4	.	TRBV5-5	.	CASSPGWSGVNIQYF	TGTGCCAGCTCCCCGGGGTGGTCGGGGGTGAACATTCAGTACTTC
TRBJ2-3	few	TRBV15	TRBD2	CATSRELATDTQYF	TGTGCCACCAGCAGGGAACTAGCGACAGATACGCAGTATTTT
TRBJ2-1	once	TRBV11-2	TRBD2	CASNSGGSYNEQFF	TGTGCCAGCAACTCGGGAGGGTCCTACAATGAGCAGTTCTTC
TRBJ1-6	.	TRBV4-1	TRBD1	CASSRDGQGDSPLHF	TGCGCCAGCAGCCGGGATGGGCAGGGGGATTCACCCCTCCACTTT
TRBJ1-1	.	TRBV28	.	CASSLLGGAGVF	TGTGCCAGCAGTTTACTGGGGGGGGCAGGGGTCTTT
TRBJ2-7	few	TRBV2	TRBD2	CASSWTSGTYEQYF	TGTGCCAGCAGCTGGACTAGCGGGACTTACGAGCAGTACTTC
TRBJ2-7	once	TRBV11-1	TRBD2	CASSPEGGAGSYEQYF	TGTGCCAGCAGCCCTGAGGGAGGGGCCGGTTCCTACGAGCAGTACTTC
TRBJ2-1	.	TRBV29-1	.	CSVEGEGGYNEQFF	TGCAGCGTTGAAGGAGAAGGGGGGTACAATGAGCAGTTCTTC
TRBJ2-5	once	TRBV4-1	.	CASSHLGLSQETQYF	TGCGCCAGCAGCCACCTGGGACTGAGCCAAGAGACCCAGTACTTC
TRBJ2-7	.	TRBV15	.	CATSRDHGSSSYEQYF	TGTGCCACCAGCAGAGATCACGGCAGTAGCTCCTACGAGCAGTACTTC
TRBJ1-2	.	TRBV27	TRBD1	CASSFLTRQGRGGYTF	TGTGCCAGCAGTTTCCTCACGCGACAGGGGCGGGGTGGCTACACCTTC
TRBJ1-3	.	TRBV25-1	TRBD1	CASSDPGTGAHTIYF	TGTGCCAGCAGTGACCCCGGGACAGGGGCGCACACCATATATTTT
TRBJ1-5	.	TRBV5-4	TRBD1	CASSQLGTGGSNQPQHF	TGTGCCAGCAGCCAACTTGGGACAGGGGGATCCAATCAGCCCCAGCATTTT
TRBJ2-1	.	TRBV6-5	TRBD2	CASSTGTSGRNEQFF	TGTGCCAGCAGTACCGGGACTAGCGGGAGAAATGAGCAGTTCTTC
TRBJ1-5	few	TRBV30	.	CAWKRGYGNQPQHF	TGTGCCTGGAAAAGGGGCTATGGCAATCAGCCCCAGCATTTT
TRBJ2-5	.	TRBV5-4	TRBD2	CASSSGGLAGVQETQYF	TGTGCCAGCAGCTCTGGGGGGCTAGCGGGAGTTCAAGAGACCCAGTACTTC
TRBJ2-2	few	TRBV28	.	CASSLRVGELFF	TGTGCCAGCAGTCTAAGGGTCGGGGAGCTGTTTTTT
TRBJ1-3	.	TRBV5-6	.	CASSFNRADRTIYF	TGTGCCAGCAGCTTCAACAGGGCGGACCGCACCATATATTTT
TRBJ2-1	.	TRBV7-2	TRBD2	CASSLRTSSGAAEQFF	TGTGCCAGCAGCTTGAGGACTAGCTCGGGGGCAGCTGAGCAGTTCTTC